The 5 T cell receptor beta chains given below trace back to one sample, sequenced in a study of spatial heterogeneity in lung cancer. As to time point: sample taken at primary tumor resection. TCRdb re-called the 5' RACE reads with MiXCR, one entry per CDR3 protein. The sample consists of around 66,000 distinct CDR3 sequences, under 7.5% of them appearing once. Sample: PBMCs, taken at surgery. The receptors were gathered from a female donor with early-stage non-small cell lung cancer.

The CDR3 region has the DNA TGTGCCAGCAGACCTACAGGGGCGCGTGAAAAACTGTTTTTT. This codes for CASRPTGAREKLFF. The J gene is TRBJ1-4, the V gene TRBV6-6; 7 nucleotides line up with TRBD1. The CDR3 runs 14 residues. Germline V CDR1 and CDR2: MNHNY, SVGAGI (reference sequence). J gave up 7 bases and V 6 bases, and 8 bases lay outside the gene matches.

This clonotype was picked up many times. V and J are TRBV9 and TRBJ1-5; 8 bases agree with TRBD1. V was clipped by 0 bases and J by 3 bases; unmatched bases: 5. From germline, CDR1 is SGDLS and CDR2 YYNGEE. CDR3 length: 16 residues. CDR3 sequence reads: CASSVGLDRVNQPQHF. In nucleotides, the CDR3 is TGTGCCAGCAGCGTAGGATTGGACAGGGTCAATCAGCCCCAGCATTTT.

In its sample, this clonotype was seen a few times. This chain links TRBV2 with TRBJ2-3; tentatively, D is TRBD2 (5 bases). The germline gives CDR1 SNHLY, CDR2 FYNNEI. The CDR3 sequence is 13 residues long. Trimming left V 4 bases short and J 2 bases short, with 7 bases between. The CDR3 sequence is CASSGETTDTQYF. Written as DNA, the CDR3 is TGTGCCAGCAGTGGGGAGACCACAGATACGCAGTATTTT.

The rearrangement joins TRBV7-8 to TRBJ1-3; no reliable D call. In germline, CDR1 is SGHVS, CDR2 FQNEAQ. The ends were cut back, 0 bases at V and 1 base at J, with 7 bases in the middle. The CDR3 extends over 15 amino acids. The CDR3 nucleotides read TGTGCCAGCAGCTTAGCTAGGTGGTCTGGAAACACCATATATTTT. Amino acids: CASSLARWSGNTIYF. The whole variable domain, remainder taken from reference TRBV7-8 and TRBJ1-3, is GAGVSQSPRYKVAKRGQDVALRCDPISGHVSLFWYQQALGQGPEFLTYFQNEAQLDKSGLPSDRFFAERPEGSVSTLKIQRTQQEDSAVYLCASSLARWSGNTIYFGEGSWLTVV.

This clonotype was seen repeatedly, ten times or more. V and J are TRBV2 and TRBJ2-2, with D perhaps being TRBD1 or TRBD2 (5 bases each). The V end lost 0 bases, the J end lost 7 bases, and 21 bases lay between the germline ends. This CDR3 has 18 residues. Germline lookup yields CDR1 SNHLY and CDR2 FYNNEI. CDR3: CASSEAPTRDRGFGELFF. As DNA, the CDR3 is TGTGCCAGCAGTGAAGCTCCCACTAGGGACCGAGGGTTCGGGGAGCTGTTTTTT.